The source of this TCR beta chain is a study of regulatory T cells in long-lasting Graves disease. HTBI primers from iRepertoire and Arm-PCR of CDR3 regions yielded the TCR beta libraries. TCRdb redid the calling of the multiplex PCR reads with MiXCR, one entry per CDR3 protein. This sample has about 430,000 distinct CDR3 sequences, with over 20% found just once. Time point indicated: persistent/refractory GD, antithyroid drugs over 5 years with positive TRAb. From PBMCs, RNA was extracted and then used to make the TCR library. The CDR3 extends over 16 amino acids. Trimming removed 6 bases from V and 2 bases from J, with 16 bases in between. From germline, CDR1 is KGHDR and CDR2 SFDVKD.

V gene TRBV24-1 combines with J gene TRBJ1-5; perhaps TRBD1 as D (6 bases). This TCR derives from a female donor with Graves disease. The sample here was peripheral blood mononuclear cells (PBMCs), taken when the disease was refractory, from a patient treated with antithyroid drugs. The CDR3 sequence: CATSRGTGSGNQPQHF. The CDR3 region has the DNA TGTGCCACCAGTCGGGGTACAGGGTCGGGCAATCAGCCCCAGCATTTT.